This TCR beta chain was documented in a study of cytomegalovirus exposure and HLA in healthy donors. PCR was performed using 60 Vbeta and 13 Jbeta primers. Sequencing was performed with immunoSEQ multiplex PCR; in TCRdb, only in-frame clones are kept and a portion is missing. The data hold 80,000 to 95,000 clones, with around 79% observed a single time. Findings and limits, study-wide: CMV serostatus was the only recorded immune exposure for donors.

With respect to this clone: Its matching antigen is unknown.

Nominally healthy donors provided the samples, though records likely missed some immune exposures. The receptor was derived from a woman between 40 and 55 years old in good health and CMV-seropositive. Specimen: PBMCs.

CDR3 in DNA: TGTGCCAGCAGCCTCGGACAGGGGAGCAATCAGCCCCAGCATTTT. Its protein product is CASSLGQGSNQPQHF. V and J are TRBV6-1 and TRBJ1-5; 9 bases are shared with TRBD1. Germline values: CDR1 MNHNS, CDR2 SASEGT. The CDR3 is made up of 15 amino acids. Trimming cost V 6 bases and J 1 base; bases outside gene matches: 4.